One sample yielded the 4 T cell receptor beta chains listed below, sequenced in a study of cytomegalovirus exposure and HLA in healthy donors. Use of 60 Vbeta and 13 Jbeta primers characterized the PCR. Clones were sequenced by immunoSEQ multiplex PCR, and TCRdb holds only the in-frame ones, with some missing. This table holds 100,000 or so clones, around 74% found once. Source material: PBMCs. These receptors were collected from a male donor in good health and CMV-seropositive.

This clone was observed a few times. The chain employs TRBV6-6 and TRBJ1-4, with D perhaps TRBD1 (5 bases). The CDR3 covers 16 residues. Trimming shortened V by 0 bases and J by 7 bases, and 15 bases separated the two germline ends. From germline, CDR1 is MNHNY and CDR2 SVGAGI (reference sequence). The CDR3 protein is CASSYSFPGLSEKLFF. The CDR3 DNA sequence: TGTGCCAGCAGTTACTCGTTTCCAGGGTTGAGTGAAAAACTGTTTTTT.

This clone appeared a few times. The chain combines TRBV6-1 with TRBJ1-5, with 10 bases identical to TRBD1. Germline values: CDR1 MNHNS, CDR2 SASEGT. This CDR3 is built from 16 residues. V lost 1 base, J lost 5 bases, and 5 bases stayed unmatched. CDR3 sequence (DNA): TGTGCCAGCAGTGAAGGGAGGACAGGGGGATATCAGCCCCAGCATTTT. Its protein product is CASSEGRTGGYQPQHF.

The chain recombines TRBV25-1 with TRBJ1-5, with a weak D call TRBD1 (5 bases). The CDR3 contains 14 residues. The V end lost 4 bases, the J end lost 0 bases, and 7 bases lay between the germline ends. Germline loops: CDR1 MGHDK, CDR2 SYGVNS. The CDR3 bases are TGTGCCAGCAGTGGAGACAGTAGCAATCAGCCCCAGCATTTT. Its protein is CASSGDSSNQPQHF. Based on the CDR3 plus reference TRBV25-1 and TRBJ1-5, the full variable domain is EADIYQTPRYLVIGTGKKITLECSQTMGHDKMYWYQQDPGMELHLIHYSYGVNSTEKGDLSSESTVSRIRTEHFPLTLESARPSHTSQYLCASSGDSSNQPQHFGDGTRLSIL.

V and J are TRBV7-9 and TRBJ1-2; TRBD1 might be the D (6 bases). The germline V and J ends were trimmed by 10 bases and 1 base, with 13 bases remaining between them. Germline values: CDR1 SEHNR, CDR2 FQNEAQ (reference sequence). CDR3 length: 13 amino acids. The CDR3 reads CATPSRGNYGYTF. CDR3 coding DNA: TGTGCCACCCCGAGCAGGGGTAACTATGGCTACACCTTC.